The present T cell receptor beta chain was sequenced within a study of early T cells in non-severe SARS-CoV-2 infection. Study-wide results and caveats: Clonotype matching in VDJdb favored anti-spike CD8 responses and did not capture private and CD4 specificities.

MiXCR was run by TCRdb on the 5' RACE reads, yielding one entry per CDR3 protein. The top ten clones hold roughly 14% of a sample with 20,000 to 25,000 distinct CDR3 sequences, 4.5% to 6% of them seen once. With regard to this clonotype: The target antigen is unknown.

This receptor was taken from an adult who was a healthcare worker with PCR-confirmed SARS-CoV-2 infection or an uninfected control (not recorded which). The sequencing here drew on whole blood, taken at baseline.

CDR3 amino acids: CASSLNRYSPLHF. CDR3 in DNA: TGTGCCAGCAGCTTAAATAGGTATTCACCCCTCCACTTT. V is TRBV7-3 and J is TRBJ1-6; unclear D gene. V lost 1 base, J lost 8 bases, and 6 bases lay in between. Germline CDR1 and CDR2: SGHTA and FQGTGA. This CDR3 comprises 13 residues.